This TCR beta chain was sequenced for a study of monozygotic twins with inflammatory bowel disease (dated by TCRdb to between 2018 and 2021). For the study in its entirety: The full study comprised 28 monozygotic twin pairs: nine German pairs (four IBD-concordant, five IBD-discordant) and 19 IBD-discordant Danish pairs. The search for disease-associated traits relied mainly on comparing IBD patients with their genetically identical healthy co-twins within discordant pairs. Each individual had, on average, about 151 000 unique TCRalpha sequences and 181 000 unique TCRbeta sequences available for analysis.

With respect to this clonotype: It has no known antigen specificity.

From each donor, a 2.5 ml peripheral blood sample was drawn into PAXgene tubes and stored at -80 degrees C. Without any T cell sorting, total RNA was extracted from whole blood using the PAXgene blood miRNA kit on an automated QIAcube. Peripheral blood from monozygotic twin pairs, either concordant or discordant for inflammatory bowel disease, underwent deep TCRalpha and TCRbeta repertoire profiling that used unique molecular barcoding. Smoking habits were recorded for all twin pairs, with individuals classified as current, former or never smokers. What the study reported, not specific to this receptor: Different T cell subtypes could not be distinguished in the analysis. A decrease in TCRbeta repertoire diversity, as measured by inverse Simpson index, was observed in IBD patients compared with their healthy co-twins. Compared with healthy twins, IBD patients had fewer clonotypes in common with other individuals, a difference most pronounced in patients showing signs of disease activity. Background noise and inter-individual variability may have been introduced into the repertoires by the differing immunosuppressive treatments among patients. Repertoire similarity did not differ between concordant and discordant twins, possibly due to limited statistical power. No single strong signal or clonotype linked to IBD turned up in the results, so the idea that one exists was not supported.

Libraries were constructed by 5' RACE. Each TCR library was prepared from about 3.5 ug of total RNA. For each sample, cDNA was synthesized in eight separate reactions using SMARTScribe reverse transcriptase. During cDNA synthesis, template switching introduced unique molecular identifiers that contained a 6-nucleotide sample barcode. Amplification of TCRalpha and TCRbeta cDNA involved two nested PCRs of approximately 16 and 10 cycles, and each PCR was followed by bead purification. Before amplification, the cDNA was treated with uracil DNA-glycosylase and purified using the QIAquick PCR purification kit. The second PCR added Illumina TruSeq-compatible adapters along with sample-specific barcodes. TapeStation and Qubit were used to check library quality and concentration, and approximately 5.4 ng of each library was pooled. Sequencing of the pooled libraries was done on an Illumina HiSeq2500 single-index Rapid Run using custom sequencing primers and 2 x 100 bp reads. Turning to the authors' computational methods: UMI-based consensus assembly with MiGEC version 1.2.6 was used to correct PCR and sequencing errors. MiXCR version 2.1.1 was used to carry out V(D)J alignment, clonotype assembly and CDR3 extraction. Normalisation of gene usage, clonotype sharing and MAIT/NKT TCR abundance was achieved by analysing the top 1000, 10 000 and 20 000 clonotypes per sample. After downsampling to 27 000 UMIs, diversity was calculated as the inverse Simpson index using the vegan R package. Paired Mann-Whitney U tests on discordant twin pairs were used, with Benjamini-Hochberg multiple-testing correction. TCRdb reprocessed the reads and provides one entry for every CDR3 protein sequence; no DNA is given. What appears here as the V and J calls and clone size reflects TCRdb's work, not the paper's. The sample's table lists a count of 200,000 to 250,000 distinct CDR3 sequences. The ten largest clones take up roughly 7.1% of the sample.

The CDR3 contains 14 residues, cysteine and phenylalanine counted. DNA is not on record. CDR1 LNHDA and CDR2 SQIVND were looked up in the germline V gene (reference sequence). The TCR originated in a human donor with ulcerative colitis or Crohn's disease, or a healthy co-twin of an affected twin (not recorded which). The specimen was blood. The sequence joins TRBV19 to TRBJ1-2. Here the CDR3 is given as CASTQVLQGDGYTF. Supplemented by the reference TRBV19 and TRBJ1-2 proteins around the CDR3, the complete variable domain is DGGITQSPKYLFRKEGQNVTLSCEQNLNHDAMYWYRQDPGQGLRLIYYSQIVNDFQKGDIAEGYSVSREKKESFPLTVTSAQKNPTAFYLCASTQVLQGDGYTFGSGTRLTVV.